The clone carrying this TCR beta chain was counted at least ten times. The sample comes from a study of response to subunit inactivated influenza vaccine. V was pared by 2 bases and J by 2 bases, with 12 bases between. The CDR3 loop spans 15 amino acids. MiXCR, applied by TCRdb to the RT-PCR reads, yields one record per CDR3 protein. The sample lists about 530,000 distinct CDR3 sequences; around 11% were seen once. V usage is TRBV12-3 or TRBV12-4 and J usage is TRBJ2-5, with D perhaps assigned TRBD1 or TRBD2 (5 bases each). This receptor was identified in a man between 45 and 60 years old who received an inactivated influenza vaccine. The sequenced sample was PBMCs from blood, obtained on the day of vaccination. This chain's CDR3 is CASSLIGAAQETQYF. The CDR3 nucleotides are TGTGCCAGCAGTTTAATCGGGGCAGCTCAAGAGACCCAGTACTTC.